This is a list of T cell receptor beta chains from one sample in a study of graft-versus-host responses after intestinal transplantation. For these TCRs, the target antigens are not known. The repertoire was sequenced with immunoSEQ multiplex PCR; TCRdb's copy has only in-frame clones and lacks some. The table has about 88,000 clones, about nine tenths seen once; the top ten hold around 0.1%. The starting material was unstimulated CD4+ T cells sorted from spleen or lymph node cells, obtained before intestinal transplant. The receptors were gathered from a human donor who received an intestinal transplant. Both conserved end residues are part of each CDR3.

V gene: TRBV9; J gene: TRBJ2-5; CDR3 protein: CASSVAAGGQTQYF
V gene: TRBV11-2; J gene: TRBJ1-1; CDR3 protein: CASSSQGAKNTEAFF
V gene: TRBV7-2; J gene: TRBJ2-5; CDR3 protein: CASSPLGGAETQYF
V gene: TRBV20-1; J gene: TRBJ2-1; CDR3 protein: CSASRDNEQFF
V gene: TRBV11-3; J gene: TRBJ2-1; CDR3 protein: CASSYYGEQFF
V gene: TRBV18; J gene: TRBJ2-5; CDR3 protein: CASSIWGSQETQYF
V gene: TRBV5-6; J gene: TRBJ2-5; CDR3 protein: CASSLGRAQYF
V gene: TRBV11-1; J gene: TRBJ2-7; CDR3 protein: CASSLDTGASYEQYF
V gene: TRBV11-2; J gene: TRBJ1-4; CDR3 protein: CASSFLGGASNEKLFF
V gene: TRBV5-1; J gene: TRBJ1-3; CDR3 protein: CASSFTGTGKNTIYF
V gene: TRBV7-4; J gene: TRBJ2-7; CDR3 protein: CASSLGQGPSYEQYF
V gene: TRBV14; J gene: TRBJ1-2; CDR3 protein: CASSQERGDREDYGYTF
V gene: TRBV2; J gene: TRBJ2-1; CDR3 protein: CASRETSGGAVFF
V gene: TRBV5-1; J gene: TRBJ1-1; CDR3 protein: CASSEGPGAFF
V gene: TRBV27; J gene: TRBJ1-6; CDR3 protein: CASSLSALSYNSPLHF
V gene: TRBV5-1; J gene: TRBJ2-1; CDR3 protein: CASSLIEQGPYNEQFF
V gene: TRBV5-6; J gene: TRBJ1-1; CDR3 protein: CASSRRGLNTEAFF
V gene: TRBV7-8; J gene: TRBJ2-7; CDR3 protein: CASSLERGGYEQYF
V gene: TRBV4-1; J gene: TRBJ2-7; CDR3 protein: CASSFMRTGDYEQYF
V gene: TRBV13; J gene: TRBJ2-1; CDR3 protein: CASPGGGGDNEQFF
V gene: TRBV2; J gene: TRBJ2-2; CDR3 protein: CARRTGEAGELFF
V gene: TRBV5-1; J gene: TRBJ2-5; CDR3 protein: CASSPEPGGETQYF
V gene: TRBV20-1; J gene: TRBJ2-2; CDR3 protein: CSAIGTGELFF
V gene: TRBV19; J gene: TRBJ2-3; CDR3 protein: CASSTGLAGAGDTQYF
V gene: TRBV7-3; J gene: TRBJ2-5; CDR3 protein: CASSLIGQRGGLETQYF
V gene: TRBV20-1; J gene: TRBJ2-7; CDR3 protein: CSAPDSYEQYF
V gene: TRBV7-2; J gene: TRBJ2-5; CDR3 protein: CASSLAPVRGETQYF
V gene: TRBV29-1; J gene: TRBJ1-1; CDR3 protein: CTHLGTSGEAFF
V gene: TRBV27; J gene: TRBJ2-5; CDR3 protein: CASSRTGETQYF
V gene: TRBV19; J gene: TRBJ1-1; CDR3 protein: CASSIRAEAFF
V gene: TRBV15; J gene: TRBJ1-5; CDR3 protein: CATSREGTGSAPQHF
V gene: TRBV6-1; J gene: TRBJ2-7; CDR3 protein: CASSKDTGRQYF
V gene: TRBV27; J gene: TRBJ2-1; CDR3 protein: CASSERGGPHEQFF
V gene: TRBV12-5; J gene: TRBJ1-1; CDR3 protein: CASGLGALSSGNTEAFF